One and the same sample provided the 25 T cell receptor beta chains below, sequenced in a study of blood T cells in healthy people across ages (dated by TCRdb to the mid-2010s). The library was obtained by 5' RACE. TCRdb names Illumina HiSeq 2500 as the instrument used. A second PCR of about 7 to 12 cycles was run with a J-beta primer mix and a sample-barcoded 5' primer. TCRdb reworked the public reads: Q25 trimming with fastp, MiXCR clone assembly, productive beta chains retained. Rows matching on CDR3 protein sequence are summarized as one entry with the most common DNA and genes. The sample table holds fewer than 800,000 distinct CDR3 sequences, of which around 25% were seen once. Of the sample, 9.4% falls within the top ten clones. This sample also appeared in a second study, on T cells of mothers and their children.

Specimen: blood. The origin of the receptors is a boy younger than 18 in good health.

The rearrangement uses TRBV6-5 and TRBJ2-3; D remains unclear. V was cut by 2 bases and J by 2 bases, with 8 bases left in between. CDR3 length equals 14 residues. Germline values: CDR1 MNHEY, CDR2 SVGAGI. This CDR3 reads CASSYAGPTDTQYF. CDR3 DNA: TGTGCCAGCAGTTACGCCGGCCCCACAGATACGCAGTATTTT.

This clonotype was seen more than once but under ten times. V gene TRBV29-1 combines with J gene TRBJ2-3, with 7 bases matching TRBD1. The CDR3 covers 16 residues. The germline V gene has CDR1 SQVTM and CDR2 ANQGSEA. Unmatched junction bases numbered 9, after V lost 0 bases and J lost 3 bases. DNA for the CDR3: TGCAGCGTTGAAGATGGCGACAGGGTTCTTACAGATACGCAGTATTTT. Its protein is CSVEDGDRVLTDTQYF.

The chain combines TRBV13 with TRBJ1-2, with TRBD1 matching 9 bases. The V and J ends lost 5 bases and 4 bases, in that order; junction bases with no gene match: 5. This CDR3 has 14 amino acids. Germline V gives CDR1 PRHDT, CDR2 FYEKMQ (reference sequence). The CDR3 bases are TGTGCCAGCAGCATTACAGGGGGCCTCTATGGCTACACCTTC. Translation gives CASSITGGLYGYTF.

V is TRBV13 and J is TRBJ1-3, with TRBD1 matching 9 bases. With V trimmed by 6 bases and J by 3 bases, 3 bases remained unmatched. The CDR3 contains 14 residues. Germline V gene sequence: CDR1 PRHDT, CDR2 FYEKMQ (reference sequence). The CDR3: CASRRQGGGNTIYF. CDR3 DNA: TGTGCCAGCAGGAGACAGGGGGGTGGAAACACCATATATTTT.

This clonotype was picked up a small number of times. The chain employs TRBV7-8 and TRBJ2-3, with D possibly matching TRBD2 (6 bases). There are 15 residues in the CDR3. Germline V gene sequence: CDR1 SGHVS, CDR2 FQNEAQ. Trimming took 2 bases from V and 3 from J, leaving 12 bases between them. The chain's CDR3 is CASSLTPGTTDTQYF. DNA for the CDR3: TGTGCCAGCAGCTTAACCCCGGGGACTACAGATACGCAGTATTTT. Complete variable domain (other parts from reference TRBV7-8 and TRBJ2-3): GAGVSQSPRYKVAKRGQDVALRCDPISGHVSLFWYQQALGQGPEFLTYFQNEAQLDKSGLPSDRFFAERPEGSVSTLKIQRTQQEDSAVYLCASSLTPGTTDTQYFGPGTRLTVL.

A few counts support this clonotype. The chain recombines TRBV9 with TRBJ2-5; D call uncertain. Germline CDR1 SGDLS, CDR2 YYNGEE. This CDR3 region has 14 residues. V shed 0 bases and J shed 5 bases, with 11 bases lying between them. The CDR3 DNA reads TGTGCCAGCAGCGTAGGGGTTAGATCCGAGACCCAGTACTTC. Translated, it gives CASSVGVRSETQYF. Looking up the rest from reference TRBV9 and TRBJ2-5 gives the full variable domain: DSGVTQTPKHLITATGQRVTLRCSPRSGDLSVYWYQQSLDQGLQFLIQYYNGEERAKGNILERFSAQQFPDLHSELNLSSLELGDSALYFCASSVGVRSETQYFGPGTRLLVL.

The table lists this clonotype with a few counts. Mismatch with germline at one junction end may stem from a read error. This chain connects TRBV2 to TRBJ1-2, with TRBD1 matching over 7 bases. This CDR3 region has 17 residues. The germline CDR1 and CDR2 sequences are SNHLY and FYNNEI. The CDR3 DNA sequence: TGTGTCAGCAGTGAAGGAGGAGGGGGCGAGGTCGTCTATGGCTACACCTTC. It specifies CVSSEGGGGEVVYGYTF.

This clonotype has only a few counts. The rearrangement joins TRBV11-1 to TRBJ1-2; D gene ambiguous. The CDR3 length is 16 residues. V was cut by 3 bases and J by 2 bases, with 16 bases left in between. CDR1 SGHAT and CDR2 FQDESV come from the germline V gene (reference sequence). For the CDR3, the DNA is TGTGCCAGCAGCTTCGCGAGCTATTATGGGAACTATGGCTACACCTTC. This encodes CASSFASYYGNYGYTF.

This clonotype was detected a few times. This rearrangement joins TRBV5-1 to TRBJ2-5; 10 bases line up with TRBD2. Germline trimming cut 4 bases from V and 4 bases from J; bases unmatched to any gene: 7. Germline V gene lookup returns CDR1 SGHRS and CDR2 YFSETQ. CDR3 size: 15 residues. CDR3 nucleotide sequence: TGCGCCAGCAGCCCGGGACTAGCGCCAGGAGAGACCCAGTACTTC. Translated: CASSPGLAPGETQYF.

The rearrangement uses TRBV5-1 and TRBJ2-5; possibly TRBD2 for D (6 bases). With 7 bases removed from V and 5 bases from J, the gap between germline ends came to 18 bases. CDR1 is SGHRS, CDR2 YFSETQ, per germline. The CDR3 sequence is 14 residues long. The CDR3 region has the DNA TGCGCCAGCGGAGGGACTCAGGATAGTGAGACCCAGTACTTC. Protein: CASGGTQDSETQYF.

As regards this clonotype: At one end, the junction sequence differs from germline, possibly due to a read error. The chain links TRBV2 to TRBJ2-5; TRBD1 is a possible D gene (5 bases). CDR3 length: 13 residues. The germline V gene encodes CDR1 SNHLY and CDR2 FYNNEI. The CDR3 nucleotides read TGTGTCAGCAGAGCAGGGCCCCAAGAGACCCAGTACTTC. It codes for CVSRAGPQETQYF.

Ten or more counts support this clonotype. The chain uses TRBV7-9 and TRBJ2-7; D gene unclear. Per germline, CDR1 SEHNR and CDR2 FQNEAQ (reference sequence). Trimming pared 0 bases from V and 3 bases from J, leaving 6 bases between. The CDR3 covers 13 residues. CDR3 nucleotides: TGTGCCAGCAGCTTAGCCTTCAACTACGAGCAGTACTTC. Protein product: CASSLAFNYEQYF.

CDR3 DNA sequence: TGTGCCAGCAGTCTCACGGCGGGACACTACACCGGGGAGCTGTTTTTT. Its translation: CASSLTAGHYTGELFF. The V call is TRBV27, the J call TRBJ2-2; D may correspond to TRBD1 or TRBD2 (6 bases each). The CDR3 covers 16 residues. V was trimmed by 5 bases and J by 3 bases, leaving 16 bases between them. Germline V lookup: CDR1 MNHEY, CDR2 SMNVEV (reference sequence).

This clonotype turned up a few times. The rearrangement joins TRBV7-2 to TRBJ2-4; perhaps TRBD2 as D (6 bases). CDR1 and CDR2 from the germline V gene are SGHTA and FQGNSA. The CDR3 is made up of 13 amino acids. Trimming left V 5 bases short and J 7 bases short, with 12 bases between. For the CDR3, the DNA is TGTGCCAGCAGCGCCCAGGACTACAACATTCAGTACTTC. This gives the protein CASSAQDYNIQYF. Variable domain in full (rest from reference TRBV7-2 and TRBJ2-4): GAGVSQSPSNKVTEKGKDVELRCDPISGHTALYWYRQSLGQGLEFLIYFQGNSAPDKSGLPSDRFSAERTGGSVSTLTIQRTQQEDSAVYLCASSAQDYNIQYFGAGTRLSVL.

The chain employs TRBV20-1 and TRBJ2-1; 7 bases are shared with TRBD2. CDR1 DFQATT and CDR2 SNEGSKA come from the germline V gene (reference sequence). The trim removed 0 bases at V and 2 bases at J, leaving 7 bases unmatched. This CDR3 is built from 16 residues. For the CDR3, the DNA is TGCAGTGCTAGAGACGTCGGGGCGGGGGCCTACAATGAGCAGTTCTTC. It encodes CSARDVGAGAYNEQFF.

A few counts support this clonotype. The chain couples TRBV20-1 to TRBJ2-2; the match to TRBD2 covers 10 bases. V was pared by 4 bases and J by 3 bases, with 23 bases of the junction left unmatched. CDR3 length: 21 residues. Germline assignment: CDR1 DFQATT and CDR2 SNEGSKA (reference sequence). CDR3 region: CSAKRAPIAGGRHRDTGELFF. The DNA for the CDR3 is TGCAGTGCTAAAAGGGCCCCAATAGCGGGGGGACGCCATCGCGACACCGGGGAGCTGTTTTTT.

V usage is TRBV18 and J usage is TRBJ1-3; D uncertain. CDR3 length equals 14 residues. The V end lost 6 bases, the J end lost 0 bases, and 9 bases lay between the germline ends. Germline V gene sequence: CDR1 KGHSH, CDR2 LQKENI. The CDR3 DNA reads as TGTGCCAGCTCCGAACAGTTCTCTGGAAACACCATATATTTT. Translated, it gives CASSEQFSGNTIYF.

The chain couples TRBV19 to TRBJ2-5, with D tentatively TRBD2 (7 bases). TRBJ2-1 explains the end of the DNA better; the J call may be wrong. The CDR3 is 13 residues long. Germline V gene lookup returns CDR1 LNHDA and CDR2 SQIVND (reference sequence). CDR3 amino acids: CASSPWGGDEQFF. CDR3 coding DNA: TGTGCCAGTAGCCCGTGGGGGGGCGATGAGCAGTTCTTC.

Only a few counts were recorded for this clonotype. The V call is TRBV29-1, the J call TRBJ2-7; unclear D gene. This CDR3 is 12 amino acids long. The V and J ends lost 1 base and 0 bases respectively, with 4 bases between them. In germline, CDR1 is SQVTM, CDR2 ANQGSEA. The CDR3 here is CSVEGASYEQYF. The CDR3 region has the DNA TGCAGCGTTGAAGGGGCCTCCTACGAGCAGTACTTC.

The gene calls are TRBV4-2 and TRBJ2-2; a possible D gene is TRBD1 (6 bases). There are 14 residues in the CDR3. V shed 3 bases and J shed 10 bases, with 15 bases lying between them. Germline V gene data show CDR1 as LGHNA and CDR2 as YNFKEQ. The CDR3 spells CASSHIGGEEELFF. The CDR3 region has the DNA TGTGCCAGCAGCCATATTGGGGGCGAGGAGGAGCTGTTTTTT.

The J gene is TRBJ2-3, the V gene TRBV29-1, with TRBD1 identical over 7 bases. Germline-derived CDR1 and CDR2 are SQVTM and ANQGSEA. V was clipped by 8 bases and J by 1 base; unmatched bases: 9. The CDR3 loop spans 14 amino acids. CDR3 loop: CSTDDRVGTDTQYF. CDR3 sequence (DNA): TGCAGCACCGACGACAGGGTTGGCACAGATACGCAGTATTTT.

This clonotype was observed a few times. V is TRBV4-1 and J is TRBJ2-7; possibly TRBD1 for D (6 bases). The CDR3 loop spans 15 amino acids. CDR1 and CDR2 from the germline V gene are MGHRA and YSYEKL. V was shortened by 4 bases and J by 0 bases, with 13 bases between the two germline ends. CDR3 bases: TGCGCCAGCAGCCCAAGACAGGTCGGCTCCTACGAGCAGTACTTC. It yields the protein CASSPRQVGSYEQYF.

This clonotype was seen more than once but under ten times. As DNA, the CDR3 is TGTGCCAGCAAAGGGGGGCTCACAGATACGCAGTATTTT. It yields the protein CASKGGLTDTQYF. The genes are TRBV6-6 and TRBJ2-3, with D perhaps given as TRBD1 or TRBD2 (6 bases each). The CDR3 is 13 amino acids. Trimming took off 7 bases at V and 2 bases at J, with 10 bases between the two ends. In germline, CDR1 is MNHNY, CDR2 SVGAGI (reference sequence).

The chain joins TRBV13 to TRBJ1-4, with TRBD1 matching 8 bases. V lost 0 bases, J lost 3 bases, and 3 bases stayed unmatched. Germline V CDR1 and CDR2: PRHDT, FYEKMQ (reference sequence). The CDR3 covers 16 residues. This CDR3 is CASSLGSGQANEKLFF. CDR3 nucleotide sequence: TGTGCCAGCAGCTTAGGCTCGGGACAGGCTAATGAAAAACTGTTTTTT.

This rearrangement joins TRBV12-3 or TRBV12-4 to TRBJ1-2; unclear D gene. The V end was cut by 1 base, the J end by 5 bases, with 8 bases between. The CDR3 contains 13 residues. CDR3 residues: CASSLDDGYGYTF. The CDR3 coding sequence is TGTGCCAGCAGTTTAGACGACGGATATGGCTACACCTTC.